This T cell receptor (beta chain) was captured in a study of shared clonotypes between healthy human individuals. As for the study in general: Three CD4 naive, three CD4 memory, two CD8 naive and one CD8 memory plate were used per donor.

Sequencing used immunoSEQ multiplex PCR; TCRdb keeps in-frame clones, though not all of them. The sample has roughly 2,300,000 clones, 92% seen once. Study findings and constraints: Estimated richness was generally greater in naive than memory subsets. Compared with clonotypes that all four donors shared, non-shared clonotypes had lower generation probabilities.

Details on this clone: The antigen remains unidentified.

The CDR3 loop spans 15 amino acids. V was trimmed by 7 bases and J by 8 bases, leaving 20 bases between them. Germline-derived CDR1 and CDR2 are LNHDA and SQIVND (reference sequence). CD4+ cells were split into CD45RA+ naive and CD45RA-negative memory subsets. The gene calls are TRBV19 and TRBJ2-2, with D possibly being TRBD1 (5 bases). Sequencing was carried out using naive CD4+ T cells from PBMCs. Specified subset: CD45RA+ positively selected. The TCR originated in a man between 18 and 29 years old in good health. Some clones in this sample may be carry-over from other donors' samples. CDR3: CASTIDRRGRGELFF. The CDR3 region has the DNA TGTGCCAGTACCATAGATCGTAGGGGAAGGGGGGAGCTGTTTTTT.